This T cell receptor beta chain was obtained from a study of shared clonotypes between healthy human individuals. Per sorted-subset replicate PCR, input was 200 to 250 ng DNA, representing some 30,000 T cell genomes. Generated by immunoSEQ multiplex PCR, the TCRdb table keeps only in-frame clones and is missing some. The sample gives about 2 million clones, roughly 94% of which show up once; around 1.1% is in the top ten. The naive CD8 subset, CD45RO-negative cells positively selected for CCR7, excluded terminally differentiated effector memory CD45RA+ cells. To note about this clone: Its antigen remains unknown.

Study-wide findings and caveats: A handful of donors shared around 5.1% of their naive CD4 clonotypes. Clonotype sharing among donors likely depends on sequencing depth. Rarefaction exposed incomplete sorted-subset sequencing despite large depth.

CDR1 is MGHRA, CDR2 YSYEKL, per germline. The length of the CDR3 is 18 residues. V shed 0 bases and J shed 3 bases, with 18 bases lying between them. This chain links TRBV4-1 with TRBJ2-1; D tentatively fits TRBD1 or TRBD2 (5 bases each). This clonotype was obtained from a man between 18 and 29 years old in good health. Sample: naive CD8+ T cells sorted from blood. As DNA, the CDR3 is TGCGCCAGCAGCCAAGAGGATTTTGGGGGAGCAGACTACAATGAGCAGTTCTTC. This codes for CASSQEDFGGADYNEQFF.